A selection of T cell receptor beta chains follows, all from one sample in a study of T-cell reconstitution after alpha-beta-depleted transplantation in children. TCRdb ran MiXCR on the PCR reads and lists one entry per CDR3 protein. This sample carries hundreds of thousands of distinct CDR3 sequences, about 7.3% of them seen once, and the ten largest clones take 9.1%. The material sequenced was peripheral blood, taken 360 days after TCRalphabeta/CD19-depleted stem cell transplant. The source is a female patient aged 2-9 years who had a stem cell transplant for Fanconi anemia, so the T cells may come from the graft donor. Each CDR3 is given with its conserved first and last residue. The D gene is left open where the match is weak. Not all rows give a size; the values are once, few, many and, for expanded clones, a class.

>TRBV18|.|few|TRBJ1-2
CASSPKDNYGYTF
TGTGCCAGCTCACCTAAGGACAACTATGGCTACACCTTC
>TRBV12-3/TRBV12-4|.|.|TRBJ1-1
CASSADLMNTEAFF
TGTGCCAGCAGTGCCGACCTCATGAACACTGAAGCTTTCTTT
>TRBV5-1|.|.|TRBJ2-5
CASSRAAGRETQYF
TGCGCCAGCAGTCGGGCGGCAGGGAGAGAGACCCAGTACTTC
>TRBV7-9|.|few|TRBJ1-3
CASSSLGGLSGNTIYF
TGTGCCAGCAGCTCCCTGGGGGGCCTCTCTGGAAACACCATATATTTT
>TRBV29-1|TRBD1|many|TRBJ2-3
CSHTGTGGMDTQYF
TGCAGCCACACCGGGACAGGGGGCATGGATACGCAGTATTTT
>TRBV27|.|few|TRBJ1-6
CASSLVGFRRTDSPLHF
TGTGCCAGCAGTTTGGTAGGGTTCAGGAGGACAGATTCACCCCTCCACTTT
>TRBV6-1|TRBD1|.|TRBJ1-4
CATGRGVNEKLFF
TGTGCCACAGGCAGGGGGGTTAATGAAAAACTGTTTTTT
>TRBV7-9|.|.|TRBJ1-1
CASIRGWGQPNTEAFF
TGTGCCAGCATCCGGGGGTGGGGTCAGCCGAACACTGAAGCTTTCTTT
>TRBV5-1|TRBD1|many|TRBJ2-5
CASSRPGGQETQYF
TGCGCCAGCAGCCGTCCAGGGGGCCAAGAGACCCAGTACTTC
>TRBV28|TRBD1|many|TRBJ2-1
CASSLIGQESFF
TGTGCCAGCAGTTTAATCGGACAGGAGTCGTTCTTC
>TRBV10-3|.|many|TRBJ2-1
CAISRFSGPSSYNEQFF
TGTGCCATCAGTAGGTTTTCGGGGCCCAGCTCCTACAATGAGCAGTTCTTC
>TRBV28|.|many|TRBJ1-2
CASSSHSGRGYGYTF
TGTGCCAGCAGTTCACATTCAGGGAGGGGGTATGGCTACACCTTC
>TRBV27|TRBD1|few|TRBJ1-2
CASSLSIGQAINYGYTF
TGTGCCAGCAGTTTATCGATCGGACAGGCAATTAACTATGGCTACACCTTC
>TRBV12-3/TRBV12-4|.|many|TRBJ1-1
CASSLTGGDTEAFF
TGTGCCAGCAGTTTAACCGGGGGCGACACTGAAGCTTTCTTT
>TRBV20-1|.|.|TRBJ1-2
CSAGQGADYGYTF
TGCAGTGCTGGGCAGGGCGCGGACTATGGCTACACCTTC
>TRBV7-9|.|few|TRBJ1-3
CASSLDKGFSGNTIYF
TGTGCCAGCAGCTTAGATAAGGGTTTCTCTGGAAACACCATATATTTT
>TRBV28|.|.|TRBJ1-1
CASTSGGLFGGAFF
TGTGCCAGCACTTCGGGGGGACTATTCGGGGGAGCTTTCTTT
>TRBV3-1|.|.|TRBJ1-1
CASSWMGAGTEAFF
TGTGCCAGCAGCTGGATGGGGGCCGGCACTGAAGCTTTCTTT
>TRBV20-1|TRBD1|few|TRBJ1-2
CSARLPGTAANYGYTF
TGCAGTGCTAGATTACCGGGGACAGCCGCTAACTATGGCTACACCTTC
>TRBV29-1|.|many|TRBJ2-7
CSVVRGRGEQYF
TGCAGCGTTGTCAGGGGCCGGGGAGAGCAGTACTTC
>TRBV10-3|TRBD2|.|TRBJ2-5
CAAGTSGETQYF
TGTGCCGCCGGGACTAGCGGAGAGACCCAGTACTTC
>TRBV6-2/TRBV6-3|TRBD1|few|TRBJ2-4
CASTTGQDINIQYF
TGTGCCAGCACCACCGGACAGGACATAAACATTCAGTACTTC
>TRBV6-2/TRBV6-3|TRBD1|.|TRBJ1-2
CASSYDLQHQGVDYGYTF
TGTGCCAGCAGCTACGACCTACAACATCAGGGGGTGGATTATGGCTACACCTTC
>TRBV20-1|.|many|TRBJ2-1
CSARDVSKEESYNEQFF
TGCAGTGCTAGAGATGTTAGCAAGGAAGAATCCTACAATGAGCAGTTCTTC
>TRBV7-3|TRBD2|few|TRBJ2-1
CASSLTSGRRNEQFF
TGTGCCAGCAGCTTAACTAGCGGGAGGAGAAATGAGCAGTTCTTC
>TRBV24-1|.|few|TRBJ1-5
CATSGQGNQPQHF
TGTGCCACCAGTGGTCAGGGGAATCAGCCCCAGCATTTT
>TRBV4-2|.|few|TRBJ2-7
CASSPRSRMGEQYF
TGTGCCAGCAGCCCAAGGTCCAGAATGGGTGAGCAGTACTTC
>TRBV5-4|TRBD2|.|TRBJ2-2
CASSLGSSGSVTGELFF
TGTGCCAGCAGCTTGGGGTCTAGCGGGAGTGTCACCGGGGAGCTGTTTTTT
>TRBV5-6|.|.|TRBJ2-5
CASSLVAALGETQYF
TGTGCCAGCAGCTTGGTTGCAGCCCTTGGGGAGACCCAGTACTTC
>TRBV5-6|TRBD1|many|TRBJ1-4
CASSLEGQNEKLFF
TGTGCCAGCAGCTTGGAGGGACAGAATGAAAAACTGTTTTTT
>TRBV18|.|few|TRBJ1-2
CASRETGSSAGYTF
TGTGCCAGCCGGGAAACGGGATCGTCGGCTGGCTACACCTTC
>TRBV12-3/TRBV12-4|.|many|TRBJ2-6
CASSSGPGGANVLTF
TGTGCCAGCAGTAGCGGTCCGGGGGGGGCCAACGTCCTGACTTTC
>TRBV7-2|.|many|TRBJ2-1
CASSLGPYNEQFF
TGTGCCAGCAGTCTAGGTCCTTACAATGAGCAGTTCTTC
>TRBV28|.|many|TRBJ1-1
CASSLMSTEAFF
TGTGCCAGCAGTTTAATGAGCACTGAAGCTTTCTTT
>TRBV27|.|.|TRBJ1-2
CASSPSQGRAIYGYTF
TGTGCCAGCAGTCCCTCCCAAGGGAGGGCGATCTATGGCTACACCTTC
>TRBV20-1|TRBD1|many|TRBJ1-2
CSATTRGNYGYTF
TGCAGTGCTACGACCAGGGGGAACTATGGCTACACCTTC
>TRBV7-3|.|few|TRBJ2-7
CASSSRDLLYEQYF
TGTGCCAGCAGCTCCCGGGATCTTCTCTACGAGCAGTACTTC
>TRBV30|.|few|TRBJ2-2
CAWNLQVITGELFF
TGTGCCTGGAACCTACAGGTTATTACCGGGGAGCTGTTTTTT
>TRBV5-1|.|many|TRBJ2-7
CASSVTGLRYEQYF
TGCGCCAGCAGCGTTACAGGGTTGCGCTACGAGCAGTACTTC
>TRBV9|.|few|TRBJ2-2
CASSGPGELFF
TGTGCCAGCAGCGGACCGGGGGAGCTGTTTTTT
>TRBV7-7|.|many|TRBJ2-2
CASSNVANTGELFF
TGTGCCAGCAGCAACGTGGCGAACACCGGGGAGCTGTTTTTT
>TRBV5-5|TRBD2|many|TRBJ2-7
CASSLSLAGDVYEQYF
TGTGCCAGCAGCTTGTCTCTAGCGGGAGATGTGTACGAGCAGTACTTC
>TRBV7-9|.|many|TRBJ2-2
CASSQTSGELFF
TGTGCCAGCAGCCAAACTTCGGGGGAGCTGTTTTTT
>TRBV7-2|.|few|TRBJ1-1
CASSLIQGLIGGTEAFF
TGTGCCAGCAGCTTAATTCAGGGGTTAATCGGTGGGACTGAAGCTTTCTTT
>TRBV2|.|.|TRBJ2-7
CASSGQSMGEQYF
TGTGCCAGCAGTGGACAGTCCATGGGGGAGCAGTACTTC
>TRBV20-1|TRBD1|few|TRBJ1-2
CSARLGTGREGYTF
TGCAGTGCTAGGCTCGGGACAGGGAGGGAGGGCTACACCTTC
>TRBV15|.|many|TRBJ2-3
CATSRAGRLLSTDTQYF
TGTGCCACCAGCAGAGCAGGAAGGCTTTTGAGCACAGATACGCAGTATTTT
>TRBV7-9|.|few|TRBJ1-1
CASSFPQGKNQNTEAFF
TGTGCCAGCAGCTTCCCCCAAGGAAAGAACCAGAACACTGAAGCTTTCTTT
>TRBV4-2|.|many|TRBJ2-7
CASSQGKASSYEQYF
TGTGCCAGCAGCCAAGGGAAGGCTAGCTCCTACGAGCAGTACTTC
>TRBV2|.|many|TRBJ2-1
CASNGVVNEQFF
TGTGCCAGCAACGGAGTGGTCAATGAGCAGTTCTTC
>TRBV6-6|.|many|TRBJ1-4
CASPEEEKLFF
TGTGCCAGCCCAGAAGAGGAAAAACTGTTTTTT
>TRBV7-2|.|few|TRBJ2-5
CASSPTLYQETQYF
TGTGCCAGCAGCCCCACCTTGTACCAAGAGACCCAGTACTTC
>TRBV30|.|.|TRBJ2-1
CAWSVRREREQFF
TGTGCCTGGAGTGTGCGAAGGGAAAGGGAGCAGTTCTTC
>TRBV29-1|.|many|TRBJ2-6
CSVEEPGANVLTF
TGCAGCGTTGAAGAACCCGGGGCCAACGTCCTGACTTTC
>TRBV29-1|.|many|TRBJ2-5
CSALTRAETQYF
TGCAGCGCCCTGACTAGAGCAGAGACCCAGTACTTC
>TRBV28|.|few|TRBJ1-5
CASSKGRQKNQPQHF
TGTGCCAGCAGCAAAGGGAGACAGAAAAATCAGCCCCAGCATTTT